This T cell receptor (beta chain) came from a study of OX40 agonist ivuxolimab in advanced cancers. Study-level background: Six ivuxolimab dose levels, 0.01 to 10 mg/kg, were given intravenously every 2 weeks.

Profiled with immunoSEQ multiplex PCR; TCRdb holds only in-frame clones, not every one. The data hold some 63,000 clones, with 70% to 90% observed a single time. V was clipped by 6 bases and J by 7 bases, with 9 bases between them. Germline values: CDR1 DFQATT, CDR2 SNEGSKA (reference sequence). The CDR3 runs to 11 residues. The chain is built from TRBV20-1 and TRBJ2-2; TRBD2 might be the D (5 bases). This receptor was obtained from an adult with an advanced solid tumor such as melanoma, head and neck, liver or kidney cancer. Sequenced material: CD4+ or CD8+ T cells sorted from blood, taken in a trial of the OX40 agonist ivuxolimab. As DNA, the CDR3 is TGCAGTGCGAGGACTTTCGGGGAGCTGTTTTTT. Protein sequence: CSARTFGELFF.